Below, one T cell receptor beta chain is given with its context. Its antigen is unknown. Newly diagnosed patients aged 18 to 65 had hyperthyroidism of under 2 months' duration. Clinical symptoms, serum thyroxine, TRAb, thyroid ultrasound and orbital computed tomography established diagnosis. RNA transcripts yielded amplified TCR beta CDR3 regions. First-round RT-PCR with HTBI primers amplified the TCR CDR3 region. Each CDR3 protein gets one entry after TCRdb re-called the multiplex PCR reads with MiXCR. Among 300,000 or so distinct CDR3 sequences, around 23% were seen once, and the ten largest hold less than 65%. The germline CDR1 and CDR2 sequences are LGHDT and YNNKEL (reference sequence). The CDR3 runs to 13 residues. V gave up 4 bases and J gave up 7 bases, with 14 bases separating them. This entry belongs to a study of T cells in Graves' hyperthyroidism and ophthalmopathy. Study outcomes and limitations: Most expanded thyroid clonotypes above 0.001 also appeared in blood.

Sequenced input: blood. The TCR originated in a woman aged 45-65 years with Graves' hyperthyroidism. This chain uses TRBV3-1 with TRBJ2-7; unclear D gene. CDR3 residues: CASSPRRIGEQYF. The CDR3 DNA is TGTGCCAGCAGCCCACGGCGGATTGGGGAGCAGTACTTC.